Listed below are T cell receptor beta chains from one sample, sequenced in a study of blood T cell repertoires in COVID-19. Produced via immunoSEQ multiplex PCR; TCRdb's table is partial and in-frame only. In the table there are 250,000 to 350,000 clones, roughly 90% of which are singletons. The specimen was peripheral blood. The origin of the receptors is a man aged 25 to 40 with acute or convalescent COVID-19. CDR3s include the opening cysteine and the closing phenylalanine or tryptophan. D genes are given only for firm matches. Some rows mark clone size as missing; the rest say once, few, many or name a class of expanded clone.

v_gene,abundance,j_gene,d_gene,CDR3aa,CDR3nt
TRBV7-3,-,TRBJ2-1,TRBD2,CASSLAGEVGEQFF,TGTGCCAGCAGCCTAGCGGGAGAGGTTGGTGAGCAGTTCTTC
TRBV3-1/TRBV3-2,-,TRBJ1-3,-,CASSQQGSGNTIYF,TGTGCCAGCAGCCAACAGGGGTCTGGAAACACCATATATTTT
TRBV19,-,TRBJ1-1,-,CASTSWATNTEAFF,TGTGCCAGTACAAGTTGGGCTACGAACACTGAAGCTTTCTTT
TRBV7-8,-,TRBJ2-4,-,CASTSSGEGAKNIQYF,TGTGCCAGCACTTCCTCAGGGGAAGGGGCCAAAAACATTCAGTACTTC
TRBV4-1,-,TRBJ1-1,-,CASSQGSVGPNTEAFF,TGCGCCAGCAGCCAAGGGAGCGTGGGGCCGAACACTGAAGCTTTCTTT
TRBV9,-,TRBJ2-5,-,CASSPWGGGGGETQYF,TGTGCCAGCAGCCCCTGGGGGGGCGGGGGCGGAGAGACCCAGTACTTC
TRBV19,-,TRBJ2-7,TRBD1,CASSPDRVYEQYF,TGTGCCAGTAGTCCCGACAGGGTCTACGAGCAGTACTTC
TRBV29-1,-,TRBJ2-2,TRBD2,CSVGRLAGSSNTGELFF,TGCAGCGTCGGAAGGCTAGCGGGGTCGTCGAACACCGGGGAGCTGTTTTTT
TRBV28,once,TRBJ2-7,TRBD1,CASSLGQGATTYEQYF,TGTGCCAGCAGTTTGGGACAGGGGGCGACAACCTACGAGCAGTACTTC
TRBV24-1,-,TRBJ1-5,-,CRNQPQHF,TGTCGGAATCAGCCCCAGCATTTT
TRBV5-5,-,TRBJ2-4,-,CASRLGLLAKNIQYF,TGTGCCAGCAGGTTGGGACTGCTAGCCAAAAACATTCAGTACTTC
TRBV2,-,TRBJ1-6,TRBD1,CASYRQGAIPLHF,TGTGCCAGCTACCGACAGGGGGCTATACCCCTCCACTTT
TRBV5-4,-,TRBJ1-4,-,CASSLYQTNEKLFF,TGTGCCAGCAGCTTGTACCAGACTAATGAAAAACTGTTTTTT
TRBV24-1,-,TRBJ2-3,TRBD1,CATSDSPGTVADTQYF,TGTGCCACCAGTGATTCCCCCGGGACAGTTGCAGATACGCAGTATTTT
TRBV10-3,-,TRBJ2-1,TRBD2,CAINGLAGPPFF,TGTGCCATCAATGGCCTAGCGGGGCCCCCGTTCTTC
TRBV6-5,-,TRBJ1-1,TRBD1,CASSRTGGGWAFF,TGTGCCAGCAGTAGGACAGGAGGTGGTTGGGCTTTCTTT
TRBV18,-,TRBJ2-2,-,CASSTYTGELFF,TGTGCCAGCTCAACTTACACCGGGGAGCTGTTTTTT
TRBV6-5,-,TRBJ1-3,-,CASSSRTDSGNTIYF,TGTGCCAGCAGTTCCCGGACAGACTCTGGAAACACCATATATTTT
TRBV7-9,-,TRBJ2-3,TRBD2,CASSQSIAGQRTDTQYF,TGTGCCAGCAGTCAAAGTATAGCGGGGCAGAGAACAGATACGCAGTATTTT
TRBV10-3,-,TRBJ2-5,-,CAISSREETQYF,TGTGCCATCAGTAGCAGGGAAGAGACCCAGTACTTC
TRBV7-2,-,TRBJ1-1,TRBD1,CASNRQTGEATEAFF,TGTGCCAGCAACCGCCAAACAGGGGAGGCCACTGAAGCTTTCTTT
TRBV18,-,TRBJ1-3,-,CASSRGHFSSGNTIYF,TGTGCCAGCTCACGCGGACATTTTAGCTCTGGAAACACCATATATTTT
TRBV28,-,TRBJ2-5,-,CASTSLGRKETQYF,TGTGCCAGCACTAGTTTGGGGCGCAAAGAGACCCAGTACTTC
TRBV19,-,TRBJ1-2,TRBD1,CASRLDRPFAGYTF,TGTGCCAGTAGACTGGACAGGCCCTTCGCTGGCTACACCTTC
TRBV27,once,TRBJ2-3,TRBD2,CASSSSTMTSGRARGTQYF,TGTGCCAGCAGTTCCTCTACTATGACTAGCGGGAGGGCTCGAGGTACGCAGTATTTT
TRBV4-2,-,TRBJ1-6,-,CASSPIRFGRGNSPLHF,TGTGCCAGCAGCCCCATAAGATTTGGCAGGGGCAATTCACCCCTCCACTTT
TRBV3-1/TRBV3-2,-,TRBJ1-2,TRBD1,CASSHGLKGAEGYTF,TGTGCCAGCAGCCATGGCTTGAAGGGGGCGGAGGGCTACACCTTC
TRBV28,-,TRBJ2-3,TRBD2,CASSGLAGTDTQYF,TGTGCCAGCAGTGGACTAGCGGGCACAGATACGCAGTATTTT
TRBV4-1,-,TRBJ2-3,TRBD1,CASSQPGQGTDTQYF,TGCGCCAGCAGCCAGCCGGGACAGGGGACAGATACGCAGTATTTT
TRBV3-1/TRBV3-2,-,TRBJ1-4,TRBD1,CASSPRDRGKEKLFF,TGTGCCAGCAGCCCCCGGGACAGGGGGAAAGAAAAACTGTTTTTT
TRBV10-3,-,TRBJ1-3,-,CARLSASRGGNTIYF,TGTGCCCGTTTATCAGCCTCTCGCGGTGGAAACACCATATATTTT
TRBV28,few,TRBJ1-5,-,CASSLHGGYQPQHF,TGTGCCAGCAGTCTGCATGGAGGTTATCAGCCCCAGCATTTT
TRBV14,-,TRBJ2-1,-,CASSPPSPEQFF,TGTGCCAGCAGCCCTCCCAGTCCAGAGCAGTTCTTC
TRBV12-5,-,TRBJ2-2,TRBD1,CASGPDRGLDTGELFF,TGTGCTAGTGGTCCCGACAGGGGGCTTGACACCGGGGAGCTGTTTTTT
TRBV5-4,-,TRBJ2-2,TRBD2,CASSWRLAVWNTGELFF,TGTGCCAGCAGCTGGAGACTAGCGGTCTGGAACACCGGGGAGCTGTTTTTT
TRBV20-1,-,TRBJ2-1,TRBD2,CSASPLADNYNEQFF,TGCAGTGCCAGTCCCCTAGCGGACAATTACAATGAGCAGTTCTTC
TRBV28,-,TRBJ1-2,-,CASTLYPQAHYGYTF,TGTGCCAGCACCCTCTACCCTCAGGCCCACTATGGCTACACCTTC
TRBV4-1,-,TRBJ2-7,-,CASSQLAPDSRQYF,TGCGCCAGCAGCCAACTAGCGCCGGATTCTAGGCAGTACTTC
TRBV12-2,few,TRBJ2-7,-,CASRGRTGLTYEQYF,TGTGCAAGTCGCGGTCGGACAGGGTTGACCTACGAGCAGTACTTC
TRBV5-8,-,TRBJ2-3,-,CASSLSRARDTQYF,TGTGCCAGCAGCTTATCCAGGGCGAGAGATACGCAGTATTTT
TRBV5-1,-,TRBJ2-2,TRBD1,CASSFQGANTGELFF,TGCGCCAGCAGCTTTCAGGGGGCGAACACCGGGGAGCTGTTTTTT
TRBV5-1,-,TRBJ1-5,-,CASSLGTSSNQPQHF,TGCGCCAGCAGCTTGGGGACAAGTAGCAATCAGCCCCAGCATTTT
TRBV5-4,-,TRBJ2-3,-,CASSLAQGPRTQYF,TGTGCCAGCAGCTTGGCTCAGGGGCCCCGTACGCAGTATTTT
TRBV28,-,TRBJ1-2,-,CASGNNRASGYTF,TGTGCCAGCGGGAATAACAGGGCGAGTGGCTACACCTTC
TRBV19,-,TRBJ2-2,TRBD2,CASSILAGDTGELFF,TGTGCCAGTAGTATTCTTGCGGGGGACACCGGGGAGCTGTTTTTT
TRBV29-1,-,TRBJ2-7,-,CSGRGQDAYGEQYF,TGCAGCGGGAGGGGCCAGGATGCCTATGGGGAGCAGTACTTC
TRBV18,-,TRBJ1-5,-,CASSPVMLSNQPQHF,TGTGCCAGCTCACCAGTAATGTTGAGCAATCAGCCCCAGCATTTT
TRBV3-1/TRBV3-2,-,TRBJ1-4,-,CASSHGMGVGQNEKLFF,TGTGCCAGCAGCCACGGTATGGGCGTCGGACAAAATGAAAAACTGTTTTTT
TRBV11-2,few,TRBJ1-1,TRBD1,CASSLDPGGITEAFF,TGTGCCAGCAGCTTAGATCCAGGGGGGATCACTGAAGCTTTCTTT
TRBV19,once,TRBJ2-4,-,CASSIGPGAHIQYF,TGTGCCAGTAGTATAGGGCCGGGAGCACACATTCAGTACTTC
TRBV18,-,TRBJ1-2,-,CASSPGGEYGYTF,TGTGCCAGCTCCCCGGGGGGCGAATATGGCTACACCTTC
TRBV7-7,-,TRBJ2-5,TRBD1,CASSINRGKETQYF,TGTGCTAGCAGCATAAACAGGGGAAAAGAGACCCAGTACTTC
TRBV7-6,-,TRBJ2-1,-,CASSLELGARYNEQFF,TGTGCCAGCAGCTTAGAGTTGGGGGCGCGTTACAATGAGCAGTTCTTC
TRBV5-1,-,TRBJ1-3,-,CASSLLGVSGNTIYF,TGCGCCAGCAGCTTACTTGGAGTCTCTGGAAACACCATATATTTT
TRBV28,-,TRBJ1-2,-,CASSLEGYGYTF,TGTGCCAGCAGTTTGGAGGGTTATGGCTACACCTTC